This T cell receptor beta chain stems from a study of blood T cell repertoires in COVID-19. The wider study: PBMCs, B-cell-depleted T cells, or T cells were the source of the cDNA or gDNA that made up the material.

Assay: immunoSEQ multiplex PCR; the TCRdb copy retains only in-frame clones and omits some. The sample consists of about 320,000 clones, 85% of them appearing once. This CDR3 region has 16 residues. The receptor's source is a woman in her twenties or thirties who had been exposed to COVID-19. Input material: PBMCs or T cells enriched from blood (not recorded which). The chain recombines TRBV21-1 with TRBJ2-7; TRBD1 was called by the table and not checked on the DNA. TRBV21-1 is a pseudogene locus. The CDR3 protein is CASSKAIAGIYYEQYF. DNA for the CDR3: TGTGCCAGCAGCAAAGCGATTGCAGGAATTTACTACGAGCAGTACTTC.